This TCR beta chain was sequenced during a study of T cell changes during pregnancy in multiple sclerosis. Profiled with immunoSEQ multiplex PCR; TCRdb holds only in-frame clones, not every one. The repertoire holds approximately 110,000 clones, with approximately 90% as singletons. The source is a female donor with multiple sclerosis, enrolled in a pregnancy study. The starting material was peripheral blood, obtained after pregnancy.

The chain's CDR3 is CASSGGANTGELFF. In nucleotides, the CDR3 is TGTGCCAGTAGTGGGGGGGCTAACACCGGGGAGCTGTTTTTT. The gene calls are TRBV19 and TRBJ2-2; D perhaps matches TRBD2 (7 bases). The V end lost 5 bases, the J end lost 2 bases, and 9 bases lay between the germline ends. Germline lookup yields CDR1 LNHDA and CDR2 SQIVND (reference sequence). The length of the CDR3 is 14 residues.